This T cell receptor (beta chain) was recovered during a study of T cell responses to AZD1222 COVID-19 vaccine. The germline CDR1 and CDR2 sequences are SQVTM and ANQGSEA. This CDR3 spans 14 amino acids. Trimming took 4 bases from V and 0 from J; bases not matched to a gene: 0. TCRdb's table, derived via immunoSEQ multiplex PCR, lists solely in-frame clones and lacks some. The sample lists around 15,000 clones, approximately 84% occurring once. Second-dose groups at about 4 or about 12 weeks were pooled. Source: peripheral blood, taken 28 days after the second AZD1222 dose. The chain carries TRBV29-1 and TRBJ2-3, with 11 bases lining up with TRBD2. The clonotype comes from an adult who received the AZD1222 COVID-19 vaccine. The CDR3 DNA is TGCAGCGTTGGGACTAGCGGGAGCACAGATACGCAGTATTTT. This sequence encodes CSVGTSGSTDTQYF.